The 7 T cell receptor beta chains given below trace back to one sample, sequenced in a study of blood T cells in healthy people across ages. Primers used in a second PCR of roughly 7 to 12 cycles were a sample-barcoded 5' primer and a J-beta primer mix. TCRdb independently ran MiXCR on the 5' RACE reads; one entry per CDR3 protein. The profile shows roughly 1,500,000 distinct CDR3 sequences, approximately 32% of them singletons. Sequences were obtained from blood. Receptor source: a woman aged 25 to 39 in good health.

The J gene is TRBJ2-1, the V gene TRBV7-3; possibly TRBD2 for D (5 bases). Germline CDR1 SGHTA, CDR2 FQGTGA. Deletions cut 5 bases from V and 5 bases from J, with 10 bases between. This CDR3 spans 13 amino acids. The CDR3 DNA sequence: TGTGCCAGCAGCCACGGAGGCCACAATGAGCAGTTCTTC. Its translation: CASSHGGHNEQFF.

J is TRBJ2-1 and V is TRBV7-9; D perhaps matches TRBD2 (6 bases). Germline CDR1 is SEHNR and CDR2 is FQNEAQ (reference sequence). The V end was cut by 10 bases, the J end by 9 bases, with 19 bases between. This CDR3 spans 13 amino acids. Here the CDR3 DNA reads TGTGCCACCCCGGTAGCGGCACCTGTTGAGCAGTTCTTC. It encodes CATPVAAPVEQFF. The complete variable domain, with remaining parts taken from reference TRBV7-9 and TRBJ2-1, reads DTGVSQNPRHKITKRGQNVTFRCDPISEHNRLYWYRQTLGQGPEFLTYFQNEAQLEKSRLLSDRFSAERPKGSFSTLEIQRTEQGDSAMYLCATPVAAPVEQFFGPGTRLTVL.

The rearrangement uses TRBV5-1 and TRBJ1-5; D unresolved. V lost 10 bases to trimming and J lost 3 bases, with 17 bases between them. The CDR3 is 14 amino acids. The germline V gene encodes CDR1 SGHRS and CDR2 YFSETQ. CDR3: CAGKGEGPNQPQHF. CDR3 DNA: TGCGCCGGCAAAGGTGAGGGTCCCAATCAGCCCCAGCATTTT.

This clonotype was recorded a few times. The CDR3 nucleotides read TGTGCCATCAGCATGGCTAGCGATGGGAACACCGGGGAGCTGTTTTTT. It yields the protein CAISMASDGNTGELFF. The chain is built from TRBV10-3 and TRBJ2-2, with D maybe TRBD2 (6 bases). CDR3 length: 16 residues. Germline CDR1 ENHRY, CDR2 SYGVKD. Trimming took off 6 bases at V and 1 base at J, with 15 bases between the two ends.

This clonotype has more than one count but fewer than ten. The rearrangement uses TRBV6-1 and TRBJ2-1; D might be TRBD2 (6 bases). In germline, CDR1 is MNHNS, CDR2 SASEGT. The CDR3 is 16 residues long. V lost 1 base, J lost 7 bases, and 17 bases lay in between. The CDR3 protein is CASSEGVSGLRNEQFF. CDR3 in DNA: TGTGCCAGCAGTGAAGGGGTTAGCGGACTACGAAATGAGCAGTTCTTC.

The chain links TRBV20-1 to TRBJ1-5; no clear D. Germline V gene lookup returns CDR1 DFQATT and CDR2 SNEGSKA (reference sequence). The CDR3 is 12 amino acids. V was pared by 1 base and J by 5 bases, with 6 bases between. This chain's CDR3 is CSARAGDQPQHF. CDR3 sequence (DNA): TGCAGTGCTAGAGCTGGGGATCAGCCCCAGCATTTT.

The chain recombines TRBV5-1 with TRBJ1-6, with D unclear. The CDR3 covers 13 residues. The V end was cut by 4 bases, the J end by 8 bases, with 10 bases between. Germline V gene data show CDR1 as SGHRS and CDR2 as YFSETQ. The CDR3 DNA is TGCGCCAGCAGCCATGCTTCATATTCACCCCTCCACTTT. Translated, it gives CASSHASYSPLHF.